Listed below are T cell receptor beta chains from one sample, sequenced in a study of T cell responses to AZD1222 COVID-19 vaccine. Some clones are missing from TCRdb's copy, which holds only in-frame ones; the method was immunoSEQ multiplex PCR. Of around 84,000 clones detected, roughly 88% appear once; the ten largest clones hold about 9.4%. Material: peripheral blood, obtained 28 days after the second AZD1222 dose. These receptors all come from an adult who received the AZD1222 COVID-19 vaccine. Each CDR3 is given with its conserved first and last residue. A D gene is named only where the DNA matches it firmly. Size tells how often a clone was seen (once, few, many) or the class of an expanded clone, and some rows leave it out.

abundance,j_gene,d_gene,v_gene,CDR3nt,CDR3aa
-,TRBJ2-4,-,TRBV20-1,TGCAGTGCTAAGGACCAAAACATTCAGTACTTC,CSAKDQNIQYF
-,TRBJ2-7,-,TRBV18,TGTGCCAGCTCATTCCAGTCAGACTCCTACGAGCAGTACTTC,CASSFQSDSYEQYF
few,TRBJ2-7,TRBD2,TRBV7-2,TGTGCCAGCAGCACCTCTAGCGGGTCTGCCTACGAGCAGTACTTC,CASSTSSGSAYEQYF
-,TRBJ1-1,-,TRBV19,TGTGCCAGTAGTTCAAGTCCCTCAGGGGAGAACACTGAAGCTTTCTTT,CASSSSPSGENTEAFF
once,TRBJ1-6,-,TRBV6-1,TGTGCCAGCAGTGAAAGGGGGGGAGGGGTACCCCTCCACTTT,CASSERGGGVPLHF
-,TRBJ2-4,-,TRBV6-4,TGTGCCAGCTGGGGACACCGAATTGCCTCCCTTCAGTACTTC,CASWGHRIASLQYF
few,TRBJ1-6,-,TRBV7-2,TGTGCCAGCAGCTTAAACTCCCGAGGATTAAATTCACCCCTCCACTTT,CASSLNSRGLNSPLHF
-,TRBJ1-4,TRBD1,TRBV6-5,TGTGCCAGCAGGGACAGGCGGGACGAAAAACTGTTTTTT,CASRDRRDEKLFF
once,TRBJ1-1,-,TRBV11-2,TGTGCCAGCAGGAACGAACTGGGGGTATTGACTGAAGCTTTCTTT,CASRNELGVLTEAFF
-,TRBJ1-5,TRBD1,TRBV28,TGTGCCAGCACCCCGACAGGGAATAGCAATCAGCCCCAGCATTTT,CASTPTGNSNQPQHF
-,TRBJ2-2,-,TRBV11-3,TGTGCCAGCAGCGTCGGACCGAACACCGGGGAGCTGTTTTTT,CASSVGPNTGELFF
once,TRBJ1-3,-,TRBV10-1,TGCGCCAGCAGTCCCCCGCGCAGGGGAGGTTCGTGGAGTGGAAACACCATATATTTT,CASSPPRRGGSWSGNTIYF
-,TRBJ1-6,TRBD1,TRBV3-1/TRBV3-2,TGTGCCAGCAATCTCGGAGGACAGGGTACTTCACCCCTCCACTTT,CASNLGGQGTSPLHF
-,TRBJ1-5,-,TRBV28,TGTGCCAGCAGTTCCCGAGGGGGGGGCGATCAGCCCCAGCATTTT,CASSSRGGGDQPQHF
-,TRBJ1-5,-,TRBV6-5,TGTGCCAGCAGCTCGGACATGGGCAATCAGCCCCAGCATTTT,CASSSDMGNQPQHF
-,TRBJ2-6,-,TRBV7-7,TGTGCTAGCAGCTTAGCCATTAGCTCTGGGGCCAACGTCCTGACTTTC,CASSLAISSGANVLTF
-,TRBJ2-2,-,TRBV19,TGTGCCAGCTCTTCTACCGGGGAGCTGTTTTTT,CASSSTGELFF
-,TRBJ2-5,-,TRBV28,TGTGCCAGCAGTCCCCCCCCAGGGGGGGACCAAGAGACCCAGTACTTC,CASSPPPGGDQETQYF
-,TRBJ1-3,-,TRBV5-1,TGCGCCAGCAGCCTAGGATTCGGGACAACTGGAAACACCATATATTTT,CASSLGFGTTGNTIYF
-,TRBJ1-3,-,TRBV2,TGTGCCAGCATCCTAATGGGTCTCTCTGGAAACACCATATATTTT,CASILMGLSGNTIYF
once,TRBJ2-7,TRBD1,TRBV15,TGTGCCACCAGCAGAGGGACAGGGGCCAGCGCCTACGAGCAGTACTTC,CATSRGTGASAYEQYF
-,TRBJ2-7,-,TRBV6-5,TGTGCCAGCAGTTACTCGATTTATCTAACCGAGCAGTACTTC,CASSYSIYLTEQYF
-,TRBJ2-1,-,TRBV7-3,TGTGCCAGCAGCTTAACGCTCAATGAGCAGTTCTTC,CASSLTLNEQFF
-,TRBJ1-2,-,TRBV7-8,TGTGCCAGCAGCTTAGCGGGCAGGGACTATGGCTACACCTTC,CASSLAGRDYGYTF
-,TRBJ2-3,-,TRBV12-3/TRBV12-4,TGTGCCAGCAGTAAGTACGATTCAGATACGCAGTATTTT,CASSKYDSDTQYF
-,TRBJ1-1,-,TRBV12-3/TRBV12-4,TGTGCCAGCACTGTCATGAACACTGAAGCTTTCTTT,CASTVMNTEAFF
-,TRBJ2-7,-,TRBV7-2,TGTGCCAGCAGCTTAGGGCTGGGGGCCGGCGAGCAGTACTTC,CASSLGLGAGEQYF
-,TRBJ2-1,-,TRBV5-6,TGTGCCAGCAGCTTGGGATTTGAGCAGTTCTTC,CASSLGFEQFF
-,TRBJ2-3,-,TRBV19,TGTGCCAGTCGACAGGATAGCGACACAGATACGCAGTATTTT,CASRQDSDTDTQYF
-,TRBJ1-5,TRBD1,TRBV19,TGTGCCAGTAGAGACAGGGTTGGCAATCAGCCCCAGCATTTT,CASRDRVGNQPQHF
-,TRBJ2-2,TRBD2,TRBV5-1,TGCGCCAGCAGCTCTGGACTAGCGGGGGCGAACACCGGGGAGCTGTTTTTT,CASSSGLAGANTGELFF
-,TRBJ1-6,-,TRBV5-4,TGTGCCAGCAGCTTGGTATCCACCCCTGGGTTCCTCCACTTT,CASSLVSTPGFLHF
-,TRBJ1-4,-,TRBV5-3,TGTGCCAGAAGCCTTAGTTTGGGGACTAATGAAAAACTGTTTTTT,CARSLSLGTNEKLFF
-,TRBJ1-2,-,TRBV6-5,TGTGCCAGCAGTCCTTCGGGAGACTATGGCTACACCTTC,CASSPSGDYGYTF
-,TRBJ2-3,-,TRBV6-5,TGTGCCAGCCGGGGCTTAGATACGCAGTATTTT,CASRGLDTQYF
once,TRBJ2-3,-,TRBV7-8,TGTGCCAGCAGAACAGGGACACACACAGATACGCAGTATTTT,CASRTGTHTDTQYF
-,TRBJ2-3,-,TRBV18,TGTGCCAGCTCACCGCAGGATACGCAGTATTTT,CASSPQDTQYF
-,TRBJ1-4,-,TRBV28,TGTGCCAGCAGTCCCGGGACCCTAACAGGAGCAACTAATGAAAAACTGTTTTTT,CASSPGTLTGATNEKLFF
once,TRBJ2-6,TRBD2,TRBV11-2,TGTGCCAGCAGCTTGGGTCTAGCGGGGTACTCTGGGGCCAACGTCCTGACTTTC,CASSLGLAGYSGANVLTF
once,TRBJ1-3,-,TRBV21-1,TGTGCCAGCAGCAAAGCGTGGGGCCCAAGCTCTGGAAACACCATATATTTT,CASSKAWGPSSGNTIYF